This TCR beta chain is from a study of T cells in localized non-small cell lung cancer. Study results and limitations: Adjacent lung tissue had a median roughly 52 of the top 100 clones found in the tumor. Heterogeneity is still possible, as just one tumor region was sequenced.

Clones were read by immunoSEQ multiplex PCR, and TCRdb kept only the in-frame ones, dropping some. The sample includes roughly 3,700 clones, about 38% of them seen just once. This CDR3 is built from 15 residues. Trimming stripped 1 base from V and 1 base from J, with 10 bases between. Germline V CDR1 and CDR2: LNHDA, SQIVND (reference sequence). With regard to this clone: The antigen remains undetermined.

This receptor was taken from a woman aged 40-69 years with stage I lung adenocarcinoma. This chain joins TRBV19 and TRBJ1-2; possibly TRBD1 for D (5 bases). Sequences were derived from lung tumor tissue, sampled before any cancer treatment. CDR3 loop: CASSIGGQLNYGYTF. The CDR3 DNA follows: TGTGCCAGTAGTATAGGAGGACAACTTAACTATGGCTACACCTTC.